Sequencing of this T cell receptor (beta chain) was carried out in a study of CD8 T cells in Susac syndrome. The study sequenced TCR beta in blood CD8+ and CD4+ T cells. TEMRA cells were FACS-enriched and CD8+ and CD4+ T cells negatively isolated. The RNA input was about 0.5 to 1 ug, and it was reverse transcribed with random hexamers. TCR beta CDR3 was amplified by immunoSEQ multiplex PCR. This amplification extended across 54 Vbeta and 13 Jbeta segments. TCRdb re-analysed the immunoSEQ multiplex PCR reads in MiXCR, keeping a single row per CDR3 protein. The sample carries 150,000 to 200,000 distinct CDR3 sequences, just over 90% recorded once. J gave up 4 bases and V 0 bases, and 6 bases lay outside the gene matches. This CDR3 has 15 residues. The germline V gene has CDR1 MNHEY and CDR2 SVGEGT.

Sequencing was performed on CD4+ T cells from PBMCs. The chain combines TRBV6-2 or TRBV6-3 with TRBJ2-7; 7 nucleotides agree with TRBD2. The receptor's source is a human donor in good health. In DNA, the CDR3 is TGTGCCAGCAGTTACTCCCCAGCGGGATCATACGAGCAGTACTTC. Its protein product is CASSYSPAGSYEQYF.